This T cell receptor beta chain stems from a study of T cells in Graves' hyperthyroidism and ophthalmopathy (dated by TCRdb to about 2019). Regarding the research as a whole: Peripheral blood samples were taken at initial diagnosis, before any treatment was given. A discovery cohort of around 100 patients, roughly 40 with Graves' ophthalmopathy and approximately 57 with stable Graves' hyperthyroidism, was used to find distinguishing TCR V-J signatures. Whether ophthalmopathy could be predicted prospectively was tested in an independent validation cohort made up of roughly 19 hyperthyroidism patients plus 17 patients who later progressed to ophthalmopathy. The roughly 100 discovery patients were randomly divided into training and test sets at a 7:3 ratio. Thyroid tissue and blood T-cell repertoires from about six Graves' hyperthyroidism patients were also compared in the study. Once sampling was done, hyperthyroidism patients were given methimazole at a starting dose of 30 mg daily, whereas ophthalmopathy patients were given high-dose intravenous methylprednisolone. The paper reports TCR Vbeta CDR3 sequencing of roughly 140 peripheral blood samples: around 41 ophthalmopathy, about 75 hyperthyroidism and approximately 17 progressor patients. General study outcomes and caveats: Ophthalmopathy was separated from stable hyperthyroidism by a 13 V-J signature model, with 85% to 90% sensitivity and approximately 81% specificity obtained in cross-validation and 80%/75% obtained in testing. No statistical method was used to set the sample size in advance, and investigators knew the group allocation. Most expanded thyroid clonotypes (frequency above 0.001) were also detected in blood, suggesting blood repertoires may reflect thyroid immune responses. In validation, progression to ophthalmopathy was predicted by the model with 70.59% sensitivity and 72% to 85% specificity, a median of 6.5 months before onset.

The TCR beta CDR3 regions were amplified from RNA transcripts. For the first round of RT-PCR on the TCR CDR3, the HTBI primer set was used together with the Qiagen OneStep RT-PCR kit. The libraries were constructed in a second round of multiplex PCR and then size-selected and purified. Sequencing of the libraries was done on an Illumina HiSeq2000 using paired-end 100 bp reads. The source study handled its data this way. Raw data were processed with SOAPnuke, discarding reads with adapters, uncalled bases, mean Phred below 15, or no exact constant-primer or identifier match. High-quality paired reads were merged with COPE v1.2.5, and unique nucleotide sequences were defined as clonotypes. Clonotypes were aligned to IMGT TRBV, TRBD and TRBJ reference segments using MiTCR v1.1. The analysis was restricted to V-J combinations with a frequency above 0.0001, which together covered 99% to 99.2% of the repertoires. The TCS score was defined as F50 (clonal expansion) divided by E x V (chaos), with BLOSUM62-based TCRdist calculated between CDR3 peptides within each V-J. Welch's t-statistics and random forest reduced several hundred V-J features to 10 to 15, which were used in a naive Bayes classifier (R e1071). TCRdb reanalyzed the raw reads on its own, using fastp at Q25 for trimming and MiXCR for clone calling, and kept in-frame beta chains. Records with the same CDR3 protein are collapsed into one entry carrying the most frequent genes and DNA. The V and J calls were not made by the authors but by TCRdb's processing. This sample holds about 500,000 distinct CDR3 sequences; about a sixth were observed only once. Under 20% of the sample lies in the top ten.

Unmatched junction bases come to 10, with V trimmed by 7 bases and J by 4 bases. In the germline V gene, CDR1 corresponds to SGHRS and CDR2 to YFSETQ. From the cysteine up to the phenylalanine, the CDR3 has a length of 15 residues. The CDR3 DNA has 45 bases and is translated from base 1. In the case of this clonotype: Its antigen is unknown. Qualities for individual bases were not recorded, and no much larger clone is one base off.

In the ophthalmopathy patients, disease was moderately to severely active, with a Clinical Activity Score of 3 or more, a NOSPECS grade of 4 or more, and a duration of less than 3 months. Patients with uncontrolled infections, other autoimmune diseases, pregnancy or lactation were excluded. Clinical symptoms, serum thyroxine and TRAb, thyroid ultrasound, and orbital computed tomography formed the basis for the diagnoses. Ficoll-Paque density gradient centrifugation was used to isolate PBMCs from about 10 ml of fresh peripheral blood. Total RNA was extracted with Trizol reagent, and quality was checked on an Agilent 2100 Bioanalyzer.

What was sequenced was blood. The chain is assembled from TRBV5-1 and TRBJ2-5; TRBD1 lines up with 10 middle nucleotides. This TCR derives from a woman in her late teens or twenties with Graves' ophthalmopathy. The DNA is TGCGCCAGCGGTCTAGGGACAGGGGATTTAGAGACCCAGTACTTC. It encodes CASGLGTGDLETQYF.